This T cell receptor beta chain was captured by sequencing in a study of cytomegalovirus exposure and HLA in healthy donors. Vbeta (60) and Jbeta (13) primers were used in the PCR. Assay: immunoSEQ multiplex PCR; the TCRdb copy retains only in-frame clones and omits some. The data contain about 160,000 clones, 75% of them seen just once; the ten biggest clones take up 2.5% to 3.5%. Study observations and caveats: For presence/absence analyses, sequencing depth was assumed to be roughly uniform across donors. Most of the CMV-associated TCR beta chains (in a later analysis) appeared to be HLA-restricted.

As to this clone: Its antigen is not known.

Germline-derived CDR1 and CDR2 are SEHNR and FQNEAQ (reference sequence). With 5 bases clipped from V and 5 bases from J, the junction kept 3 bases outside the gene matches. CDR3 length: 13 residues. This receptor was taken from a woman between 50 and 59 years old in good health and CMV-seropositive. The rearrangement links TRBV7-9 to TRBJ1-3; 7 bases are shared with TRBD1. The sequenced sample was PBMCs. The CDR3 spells CASSLGQRNTIYF. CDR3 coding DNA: TGTGCCAGCAGCCTGGGACAGCGAAACACCATATATTTT.